These 4 T cell receptor beta chains came from one sample sequenced in a study of blood T cell repertoires in COVID-19. Here immunoSEQ multiplex PCR was the method, and the copy in TCRdb shows in-frame clones only, minus some. The data show about 79,000 clones, with about 89% seen just once and about 15% held by the top ten. The sequenced material came from peripheral blood. The receptors were sampled from a man between 70 and 80 years old with active or convalescent COVID-19.

The V call is TRBV9, the J call TRBJ2-2; D is ambiguous. Germline CDR1 reads SGDLS; CDR2 reads YYNGEE. The CDR3 runs 14 residues. V dropped 5 bases and J dropped 2 bases, with 10 bases sitting between them. As DNA, the CDR3 is TGTGCCAGCAGGTACGGAGACAACACCGGGGAGCTGTTTTTT. Translated: CASRYGDNTGELFF.

This clone has a single count. The chain carries TRBV19 and TRBJ1-3; D ambiguous. V was pared by 7 bases and J by 0 bases, with 10 bases between. The germline V gene has CDR1 LNHDA and CDR2 SQIVND (reference sequence). The CDR3 spans 14 residues. CDR3 DNA sequence: TGTGCCAGTAAGCCTACCCACTCTGGAAACACCATATATTTT. It yields the protein CASKPTHSGNTIYF.

The rearrangement joins TRBV19 to TRBJ2-3; 12 bases line up with TRBD2. CDR1 LNHDA and CDR2 SQIVND come from the germline V gene (reference sequence). This CDR3 contains 17 residues. Unmatched junction bases numbered 7, after V lost 4 bases and J lost 2 bases. The CDR3 here is CASSTPRLAGVTDTQYF. CDR3 nucleotides: TGTGCCAGTAGTACCCCCAGACTAGCGGGAGTCACAGATACGCAGTATTTT.

This chain links TRBV27 with TRBJ2-7; 7 bases fit TRBD1. The ends lost 5 bases at V and 9 bases at J; junction bases unmatched: 13. This CDR3 has 14 residues. Germline loops: CDR1 MNHEY, CDR2 SMNVEV (reference sequence). The CDR3 loop is CASSIRTGSKGQYF. CDR3 in DNA: TGTGCCAGCAGTATCCGGACAGGTTCTAAAGGGCAGTACTTC.